This T cell receptor (beta chain) stems from a study of metastatic and nonmetastatic thyroid tumors. Study summary: Repertoire data that came from the blood and tumor or nodule tissue of malignant and benign thyroid patients were compared. Study results and caveats: It was reported that TCR beta diversity was significantly higher in malignant thyroid tumors than benign nodules, in blood and tumor.

No patient received treatment before thyroid surgery. In the study's own analysis: A distant-metastasis classifier for papillary thyroid cancer was built using CDR3 differences across clinicopathological groups. TCRdb reanalyzed the PCR reads via MiXCR. For this entry, the V and J calls and clone size follow TCRdb and not the study's own pipeline. The sample holds some 60,000 clones, 25% to 30% seen once. In regard to this clone: What it binds is unknown.

The source is a female donor with papillary thyroid cancer or a benign thyroid nodule (not recorded which). Some clones in this sample may be carry-over from other donors' samples. The sample was blood.

The CDR3 region has the DNA TGTGCCAGCAGCCAAGGAAGATGGGGAGCACTCGGCTCTGGGGCCAACGTCCTGACTTTC. Translated: CASSQGRWGALGSGANVLTF. This chain joins TRBV14 and TRBJ2-6; D perhaps matches TRBD2 (5 bases). The germline gives CDR1 SGHDN, CDR2 FVKESK. There are 20 residues in the CDR3. Trimming took 1 base from V and 0 from J, leaving 19 bases between them.